A single sample gave rise to the 8 T cell receptor beta chains below, sequenced in a study of multiple sclerosis patients with progressive multifocal leukoencephalopathy. As to time point: time of PML onset. The table came from immunoSEQ multiplex PCR; TCRdb's copy has only in-frame clones and leaves some out. This sample has more than 30,000 clones, with roughly 86% found just once. The specimen was PBMCs, collected from a patient treated with natalizumab. The receptors stem from a woman between 40 and 55 years old with progressive multifocal leukoencephalopathy.

V gene TRBV5-1 combines with J gene TRBJ2-3; 10 bases align to TRBD2. V shed 5 bases, J shed 4 bases, and the junction held 4 bases outside the gene matches. The CDR3 is 14 residues long. Germline loops: CDR1 SGHRS, CDR2 YFSETQ. The CDR3 spells CASRAGTSADTQYF. The CDR3, as DNA: TGCGCCAGCAGGGCCGGGACTAGCGCAGATACGCAGTATTTT.

The chain carries TRBV18 and TRBJ2-7; weak D call: TRBD2 (5 bases). The CDR3 extends over 13 amino acids. CDR1 and CDR2 (germline): KGHSH, LQKENI. V was cut by 2 bases and J by 2 bases, with 7 bases left in between. CDR3 sequence: CASSPEGTYEQYF. Here the CDR3 DNA reads TGTGCCAGCTCACCAGAGGGTACCTACGAGCAGTACTTC.

J is TRBJ1-1 and V is TRBV28; maybe TRBD1 (5 bases). With 5 bases removed from V and 3 bases from J, the gap between germline ends came to 13 bases. From germline, CDR1 is MDHEN and CDR2 SYDVKM. The CDR3 extends over 14 amino acids. DNA of the CDR3: TGTGCCAGCAGTCCTTGGGACGCGTACACTGAAGCTTTCTTT. Its protein is CASSPWDAYTEAFF. Based on the CDR3 plus reference TRBV28 and TRBJ1-1, the full variable domain is DVKVTQSSRYLVKRTGEKVFLECVQDMDHENMFWYRQDPGLGLRLIYFSYDVKMKEKGDIPEGYSVSREKKERFSLILESASTNQTSMYLCASSPWDAYTEAFFGQGTRLTVV.

The CDR3 coding sequence is TGTGCCTGGAGTGTGGGGAGGGGGATAGAGACCCAGTACTTC. Translating gives CAWSVGRGIETQYF. This sequence joins TRBV30 and TRBJ2-5; tentative D call: TRBD2 (7 bases). V shed 0 bases and J shed 4 bases, with 12 bases lying between them. CDR3 length equals 14 residues. Germline V CDR1 and CDR2: GTSNPN, SVGIG (reference sequence).

The gene calls are TRBV6-5 and TRBJ2-2; possibly TRBD2 for D (6 bases). This CDR3 spans 15 amino acids. Trimming removed 2 bases from V and 6 bases from J, with 13 bases in between. The V gene's germline CDR1 is MNHEY and CDR2 SVGAGI. This chain's CDR3 is CASSYAGRQAGELFF. In DNA, the CDR3 is TGTGCCAGCAGTTACGCTGGGAGGCAGGCCGGGGAGCTGTTTTTT.

This chain uses TRBV5-4 with TRBJ2-2; possibly TRBD1 for D (5 bases). The CDR3 covers 15 residues. Trimming cost V 0 bases and J 7 bases, with 13 bases left between them. CDR1 and CDR2 from the germline V gene are SGHNT and YYREEE (reference sequence). CDR3 in DNA: TGTGCCAGCAGCTTGGAGGGGCTCAGCTTCGGGGAGCTGTTTTTT. It codes for CASSLEGLSFGELFF.

V gene TRBV19 combines with J gene TRBJ2-3; D gene uncertain. The V and J ends lost 7 bases and 5 bases respectively, with 19 bases between them. This CDR3 contains 15 residues. The V gene's germline CDR1 is LNHDA and CDR2 SQIVND (reference sequence). CDR3 residues: CASTPTPSSVDTQYF. The CDR3 coding sequence is TGTGCCAGTACTCCGACACCTTCAAGTGTAGATACGCAGTATTTT. Variable domain in full (rest from reference TRBV19 and TRBJ2-3): DGGITQSPKYLFRKEGQNVTLSCEQNLNHDAMYWYRQDPGQGLRLIYYSQIVNDFQKGDIAEGYSVSREKKESFPLTVTSAQKNPTAFYLCASTPTPSSVDTQYFGPGTRLTVL.

The chain combines TRBV28 with TRBJ1-6, with D uncertain. The germline CDR1 and CDR2 sequences are MDHEN and SYDVKM. Trimming shortened V by 6 bases and J by 2 bases, and 11 bases separated the two germline ends. The CDR3 spans 15 residues. CDR3 DNA: TGTGCCAGCAGCCCTCTTCAACCCTATAATTCACCCCTCCACTTT. It yields the protein CASSPLQPYNSPLHF. Full variable domain (remainder filled in from reference TRBV28 and TRBJ1-6): DVKVTQSSRYLVKRTGEKVFLECVQDMDHENMFWYRQDPGLGLRLIYFSYDVKMKEKGDIPEGYSVSREKKERFSLILESASTNQTSMYLCASSPLQPYNSPLHFGNGTRLTVT.